The entry below gives a single T cell receptor beta chain sequence along with its context. What it binds is not known. The PCR was carried out with 60 Vbeta primers and 13 Jbeta primers. Clones were read by immunoSEQ multiplex PCR, and TCRdb kept only the in-frame ones, dropping some. The repertoire includes roughly 90,000 clones, 78% of them detected once, and around 4.3% sits in the top ten. This sample was taken from a study of cytomegalovirus exposure and HLA in healthy donors. Study-wide results and caveats: About 87% or about 30% of the time was how often most TCR beta V segments were productive, according to an earlier analysis. In a later analysis, the majority of CMV-associated beta chains seemingly showed HLA restriction.

The sequence was obtained from a woman between 35 and 50 years old in good health and CMV-seropositive. Sequenced material: PBMCs.

This CDR3 is CASSMSWEFNEQYF. CDR3 coding DNA: TGTGCCAGCAGCATGAGTTGGGAGTTCAACGAGCAGTACTTC. The chain joins TRBV7-8 to TRBJ2-7; tentatively, D is TRBD2 (5 bases). The CDR3 runs to 14 residues. The ends were cut back, 5 bases at V and 5 bases at J, with 16 bases in the middle. From germline, CDR1 is SGHVS and CDR2 FQNEAQ. The whole variable domain, filled in from reference TRBV7-8 and TRBJ2-7, reads GAGVSQSPRYKVAKRGQDVALRCDPISGHVSLFWYQQALGQGPEFLTYFQNEAQLDKSGLPSDRFFAERPEGSVSTLKIQRTQQEDSAVYLCASSMSWEFNEQYFGPGTRLTVT.